This T cell receptor beta chain was obtained from a study of shared clonotypes between healthy human individuals. Background on the study: The plates for each donor numbered three CD4 naive, three CD4 memory, two CD8 naive and one CD8 memory.

With regard to this clone: What it binds is unknown.

Naive CD8 cells, CD45RO-negative and positively selected for CCR7, excluded terminally differentiated effector memory CD45RA+ cells. Study outcomes and limitations: Among non-shared clonotypes, generation probabilities were lower than among those shared by all four donors. Generally, naive subsets came out with larger estimated richness than memory subsets.

The table came from immunoSEQ multiplex PCR; TCRdb's copy has only in-frame clones and leaves some out. The sample shows about 800,000 clones, about 96% of them seen only once. The CDR3 has 14 residues. The V gene lost 7 bases and the J gene lost 8 bases, with 23 bases spanning the gap. Germline V gives CDR1 SQVTM, CDR2 ANQGSEA. V and J are TRBV29-1 and TRBJ1-2; D uncertain. The sequenced sample was naive CD8+ T cells sorted from blood. The sequence derives from a man aged 25 to 40 in good health. The CDR3 sequence: CSASAGSPILGYTF. DNA for the CDR3: TGCAGCGCCTCAGCCGGGTCCCCGATTTTAGGCTACACCTTC. The full variable domain, with the rest looked up from reference TRBV29-1 and TRBJ1-2, is SAVISQKPSRDICQRGTSLTIQCQVDSQVTMMFWYRQQPGQSLTLIATANQGSEATYESGFVIDKFPISRPNLTFSTLTVSNMSPEDSSIYLCSASAGSPILGYTFGSGTRLTVV.